This is a list of T cell receptor beta chains from one sample in a study of blood T cell repertoires in COVID-19. This table comes from immunoSEQ multiplex PCR, and its TCRdb copy is limited to in-frame clones, with some not included. In the table there are 200,000 to 250,000 clones, roughly 84% of which are singletons. The sample consisted of peripheral blood. The receptors here all came from a man aged 35-49 years with active or convalescent COVID-19. The CDR3 runs from the conserved cysteine through the conserved F or W. Each record gives: CDR3 protein, CDR3 DNA, V gene, J gene, D gene, clone size, CDR3 length. A D gene is named only where the DNA matches it firmly. For some rows the clone size is stated as once, few or many, or as a class when expanded; others skip it.

CDR3 protein: CASGLEGGAGNTEAFF
CDR3 DNA: TGTGCTAGTGGTTTGGAGGGCGGGGCGGGGAACACTGAAGCTTTCTTT
V gene: TRBV12-5
J gene: TRBJ1-1
D gene: .
clone size: .
CDR3 length: 16

CDR3 protein: CASTSGGLNEKLFF
CDR3 DNA: TGCGCCAGCACATCGGGGGGCCTTAATGAAAAACTGTTTTTT
V gene: TRBV5-1
J gene: TRBJ1-4
D gene: .
clone size: .
CDR3 length: 14

CDR3 protein: CASAPGLQTAKQFF
CDR3 DNA: TGTGCCAGCGCCCCGGGACTGCAGACTGCCAAGCAGTTCTTC
V gene: TRBV27
J gene: TRBJ2-1
D gene: .
clone size: .
CDR3 length: 14

CDR3 protein: CASSGDQPQHF
CDR3 DNA: TGTGCCAGCAGTGGAGATCAGCCCCAGCATTTT
V gene: TRBV28
J gene: TRBJ1-5
D gene: .
clone size: .
CDR3 length: 11

CDR3 protein: CASSILAGALGTQYF
CDR3 DNA: TGTGCCAGTAGTATACTAGCGGGGGCTCTCGGTACGCAGTATTTT
V gene: TRBV19
J gene: TRBJ2-3
D gene: TRBD2
clone size: .
CDR3 length: 15

CDR3 protein: CAWSVLRTSGRAGTGELFF
CDR3 DNA: TGTGCCTGGAGTGTACTTAGGACTAGCGGGAGGGCAGGAACCGGGGAGCTGTTTTTT
V gene: TRBV30
J gene: TRBJ2-2
D gene: TRBD2
clone size: .
CDR3 length: 19

CDR3 protein: CASSQEGLASTDTQYF
CDR3 DNA: TGCGCCAGCAGCCAGGAGGGACTAGCGAGCACAGATACGCAGTATTTT
V gene: TRBV4-1
J gene: TRBJ2-3
D gene: TRBD2
clone size: .
CDR3 length: 16

CDR3 protein: CASRAGAHTGELFF
CDR3 DNA: TGTGCCTCCAGAGCGGGGGCCCACACCGGGGAGCTGTTTTTT
V gene: TRBV30
J gene: TRBJ2-2
D gene: TRBD2
clone size: .
CDR3 length: 14

CDR3 protein: CASSPTGYNEQFF
CDR3 DNA: TGTGCCAGCAGTCCTACAGGATACAATGAGCAGTTCTTC
V gene: TRBV28
J gene: TRBJ2-1
D gene: .
clone size: .
CDR3 length: 13

CDR3 protein: CASSRGNTIYF
CDR3 DNA: TGTGCCAGCAGCCGGGGAAACACCATATATTTT
V gene: TRBV11-2
J gene: TRBJ1-3
D gene: .
clone size: .
CDR3 length: 11

CDR3 protein: CASSSIRTTSGNTIYF
CDR3 DNA: TGTGCCAGTAGTTCGATAAGGACTACCTCTGGAAACACCATATATTTT
V gene: TRBV19
J gene: TRBJ1-3
D gene: .
clone size: .
CDR3 length: 16

CDR3 protein: CASSLLAGGPNEQFF
CDR3 DNA: TGTGCCAGCAGTTTACTAGCGGGAGGGCCCAATGAGCAGTTCTTC
V gene: TRBV6-5
J gene: TRBJ2-1
D gene: TRBD2
clone size: .
CDR3 length: 15

CDR3 protein: CASSPEVPRLSYEQYF
CDR3 DNA: TGTGCCAGCAGCCCCGAGGTTCCCCGGCTCTCCTACGAGCAGTACTTC
V gene: TRBV7-2
J gene: TRBJ2-7
D gene: .
clone size: .
CDR3 length: 16

CDR3 protein: CASSSIGQGPNYGYTF
CDR3 DNA: TGTGCCAGCAGTTCAATCGGACAGGGACCTAACTATGGCTACACCTTC
V gene: TRBV28
J gene: TRBJ1-2
D gene: TRBD1
clone size: .
CDR3 length: 16

CDR3 protein: CASTHPGQGLAGELFF
CDR3 DNA: TGTGCCAGTACCCACCCGGGACAGGGGTTGGCCGGGGAGCTGTTTTTT
V gene: TRBV19
J gene: TRBJ2-2
D gene: TRBD1
clone size: .
CDR3 length: 16

CDR3 protein: CASSRGGSNVYEQYF
CDR3 DNA: TGTGCCAGCAGCCGAGGCGGCTCCAACGTCTACGAGCAGTACTTC
V gene: TRBV5-4
J gene: TRBJ2-7
D gene: .
clone size: .
CDR3 length: 15

CDR3 protein: CASSIRPGLLSYNEQFF
CDR3 DNA: TGTGCCAGTAGTATAAGGCCAGGGCTACTCTCCTACAATGAGCAGTTCTTC
V gene: TRBV19
J gene: TRBJ2-1
D gene: .
clone size: .
CDR3 length: 17

CDR3 protein: CASSSPDRAKETQYF
CDR3 DNA: TGTGCCAGCAGTTCGCCGGACAGGGCAAAAGAGACCCAGTACTTC
V gene: TRBV6-6
J gene: TRBJ2-5
D gene: TRBD1
clone size: .
CDR3 length: 15

CDR3 protein: CASSPTGARAKNIQYF
CDR3 DNA: TGCGCCAGCAGCCCTACAGGGGCGAGGGCCAAAAACATTCAGTACTTC
V gene: TRBV4-1
J gene: TRBJ2-4
D gene: TRBD1
clone size: once
CDR3 length: 16

CDR3 protein: CASSGTGDDSGNTIYF
CDR3 DNA: TGTGCCAGCAGCGGTACAGGGGATGATTCTGGAAACACCATATATTTT
V gene: TRBV5-4
J gene: TRBJ1-3
D gene: TRBD1
clone size: .
CDR3 length: 16

CDR3 protein: CASSLTGDTQYF
CDR3 DNA: TGTGCCAGCAGCCTGACGGGGGATACGCAGTATTTT
V gene: TRBV11-3
J gene: TRBJ2-3
D gene: .
clone size: .
CDR3 length: 12

CDR3 protein: CASSEVWERGIPYEQYF
CDR3 DNA: TGTGCCAGCAGTGAAGTATGGGAGCGGGGCATTCCCTACGAGCAGTACTTC
V gene: TRBV28
J gene: TRBJ2-7
D gene: TRBD2
clone size: few
CDR3 length: 17

CDR3 protein: CASSPSRTGNEKLFF
CDR3 DNA: TGTGCCAGCTCCCCGAGTCGGACAGGGAATGAAAAACTGTTTTTT
V gene: TRBV18
J gene: TRBJ1-4
D gene: TRBD1
clone size: .
CDR3 length: 15

CDR3 protein: CASSANTGGASTEAFF
CDR3 DNA: TGTGCCAGCAGCGCCAATACAGGGGGCGCGAGCACTGAAGCTTTCTTT
V gene: TRBV9
J gene: TRBJ1-1
D gene: TRBD1
clone size: .
CDR3 length: 16

CDR3 protein: CASSSSGQETQYF
CDR3 DNA: TGTGCCAGTAGTTCTAGCGGCCAAGAGACCCAGTACTTC
V gene: TRBV19
J gene: TRBJ2-5
D gene: TRBD2
clone size: .
CDR3 length: 13

CDR3 protein: CASRHDRSQDTQYF
CDR3 DNA: TGTGCCAGTAGACACGACAGAAGCCAGGATACGCAGTATTTT
V gene: TRBV19
J gene: TRBJ2-3
D gene: .
clone size: .
CDR3 length: 14

CDR3 protein: CASSQGVYYGYTF
CDR3 DNA: TGTGCCAGCAGCCAGGGGGTTTACTATGGCTACACCTTC
V gene: TRBV28
J gene: TRBJ1-2
D gene: TRBD1
clone size: .
CDR3 length: 13

CDR3 protein: CASSQQSRGPGYTF
CDR3 DNA: TGTGCCAGCAGCCAACAAAGCAGGGGGCCCGGCTACACCTTC
V gene: TRBV7-9
J gene: TRBJ1-2
D gene: TRBD1
clone size: .
CDR3 length: 14

CDR3 protein: CASSIVTAGIDNEQFF
CDR3 DNA: TGTGCCAGTAGTATAGTCACAGCGGGTATTGACAATGAGCAGTTCTTC
V gene: TRBV19
J gene: TRBJ2-1
D gene: .
clone size: .
CDR3 length: 16

CDR3 protein: CASSPAGTDHEQYF
CDR3 DNA: TGTGCCAGCAGCCCCGCCGGGACAGACCACGAGCAGTACTTC
V gene: TRBV5-6
J gene: TRBJ2-7
D gene: TRBD1
clone size: many
CDR3 length: 14

CDR3 protein: CASSDREYNSPLHF
CDR3 DNA: TGTGCCAGCAGCGACAGGGAGTATAATTCACCCCTCCACTTT
V gene: TRBV6-6
J gene: TRBJ1-6
D gene: TRBD1
clone size: .
CDR3 length: 14

CDR3 protein: CASSLVKPGGEKLFF
CDR3 DNA: TGTGCCAGCAGCTTAGTGAAGCCGGGGGGTGAAAAACTGTTTTTT
V gene: TRBV7-9
J gene: TRBJ1-4
D gene: .
clone size: .
CDR3 length: 15

CDR3 protein: CASSPQGVEQYF
CDR3 DNA: TGTGCCAGCAGCCCACAGGGGGTTGAGCAGTACTTC
V gene: TRBV28
J gene: TRBJ2-7
D gene: TRBD1
clone size: .
CDR3 length: 12

CDR3 protein: CAARWGGIIQETQYF
CDR3 DNA: TGTGCCGCGAGGTGGGGGGGGATCATCCAAGAGACCCAGTACTTC
V gene: TRBV2
J gene: TRBJ2-5
D gene: TRBD2
clone size: once
CDR3 length: 15

CDR3 protein: CASSVGGGVNTEAFF
CDR3 DNA: TGTGCCAGCAGCGTAGGAGGGGGCGTGAACACTGAAGCTTTCTTT
V gene: TRBV9
J gene: TRBJ1-1
D gene: TRBD1
clone size: once
CDR3 length: 15

CDR3 protein: CASSLIDRPSTFSGNTIYF
CDR3 DNA: TGTGCCAGCAGCTTAATCGACAGACCGTCTACCTTCTCTGGAAACACCATATATTTT
V gene: TRBV7-9
J gene: TRBJ1-3
D gene: .
clone size: .
CDR3 length: 19

CDR3 protein: CASSLGGGGNTEAFF
CDR3 DNA: TGTGCCAGCAGTTTAGGTGGGGGAGGAAACACTGAAGCTTTCTTT
V gene: TRBV28
J gene: TRBJ1-1
D gene: .
clone size: .
CDR3 length: 15

CDR3 protein: CASSLADRVQGDYTF
CDR3 DNA: TGCGCCAGCAGCTTGGCCGACCGCGTCCAGGGGGACTACACCTTC
V gene: TRBV5-1
J gene: TRBJ1-2
D gene: TRBD1
clone size: .
CDR3 length: 15

CDR3 protein: CASSRRDSYYEQYF
CDR3 DNA: TGTGCCAGCAGCCGTAGGGACAGTTACTACGAGCAGTACTTC
V gene: TRBV28
J gene: TRBJ2-7
D gene: TRBD1
clone size: .
CDR3 length: 14

CDR3 protein: CASLSLGINQPQHF
CDR3 DNA: TGTGCCAGTCTTTCATTGGGCATCAATCAGCCCCAGCATTTT
V gene: TRBV28
J gene: TRBJ1-5
D gene: .
clone size: .
CDR3 length: 14

CDR3 protein: CASSYVTGSNSPLHF
CDR3 DNA: TGTGCCAGCAGTTATGTGACAGGGTCTAATTCACCCCTCCACTTT
V gene: TRBV6-5
J gene: TRBJ1-6
D gene: TRBD1
clone size: .
CDR3 length: 15

CDR3 protein: CASSQIAGFSDEQFF
CDR3 DNA: TGCGCCAGCAGCCAAATAGCGGGGTTCAGCGATGAGCAGTTCTTC
V gene: TRBV4-1
J gene: TRBJ2-1
D gene: TRBD2
clone size: .
CDR3 length: 15

CDR3 protein: CASSPRQGVAGSEAFF
CDR3 DNA: TGCGCCAGCAGCCCAAGACAGGGAGTCGCTGGAAGCGAAGCTTTCTTT
V gene: TRBV4-1
J gene: TRBJ1-1
D gene: TRBD1
clone size: .
CDR3 length: 16

CDR3 protein: CASRYRESSEAFF
CDR3 DNA: TGTGCCAGCAGATACAGGGAGTCGTCTGAAGCTTTCTTT
V gene: TRBV12-3/TRBV12-4
J gene: TRBJ1-1
D gene: .
clone size: .
CDR3 length: 13

CDR3 protein: CASSGQTPNEKLFF
CDR3 DNA: TGTGCCAGCAGTGGACAGACTCCTAATGAAAAACTGTTTTTT
V gene: TRBV2
J gene: TRBJ1-4
D gene: .
clone size: .
CDR3 length: 14

CDR3 protein: CASSEHRGRGNIQYF
CDR3 DNA: TGTGCCAGCAGCGAGCACAGGGGGCGTGGGAACATTCAGTACTTC
V gene: TRBV9
J gene: TRBJ2-4
D gene: TRBD1
clone size: once
CDR3 length: 15

CDR3 protein: CASSPQGSEQFF
CDR3 DNA: TGTGCCAGCAGTCCACAGGGGAGTGAGCAGTTCTTC
V gene: TRBV11-2
J gene: TRBJ2-1
D gene: TRBD1
clone size: .
CDR3 length: 12

CDR3 protein: CASRATSLSTDTQYF
CDR3 DNA: TGTGCCAGCAGGGCGACTAGCCTCAGCACAGATACGCAGTATTTT
V gene: TRBV7-3
J gene: TRBJ2-3
D gene: TRBD2
clone size: .
CDR3 length: 15

CDR3 protein: CASSPQSQANTEAFF
CDR3 DNA: TGCGCCAGCAGCCCCCAGTCCCAGGCGAACACTGAAGCTTTCTTT
V gene: TRBV5-1
J gene: TRBJ1-1
D gene: .
clone size: .
CDR3 length: 15

CDR3 protein: CASAERGRMETQYF
CDR3 DNA: TGCGCCAGCGCGGAGCGGGGAAGGATGGAGACCCAGTACTTC
V gene: TRBV10-2
J gene: TRBJ2-5
D gene: TRBD2
clone size: .
CDR3 length: 14

CDR3 protein: CAWGRDRPYGYTF
CDR3 DNA: TGTGCCTGGGGGAGAGACAGGCCCTATGGCTACACCTTC
V gene: TRBV30
J gene: TRBJ1-2
D gene: .
clone size: many
CDR3 length: 13

CDR3 protein: CASSIGQTEAFF
CDR3 DNA: TGTGCCAGCAGCATCGGACAGACTGAAGCTTTCTTT
V gene: TRBV2
J gene: TRBJ1-1
D gene: .
clone size: .
CDR3 length: 12

CDR3 protein: CASSLGQGGFQPQHF
CDR3 DNA: TGTGCCAGCAGCTTGGGACAGGGCGGGTTTCAGCCCCAGCATTTT
V gene: TRBV27
J gene: TRBJ1-5
D gene: TRBD1
clone size: .
CDR3 length: 15

CDR3 protein: CAISESQAYDGYTF
CDR3 DNA: TGTGCCATCAGTGAATCCCAAGCATACGATGGCTACACCTTC
V gene: TRBV10-3
J gene: TRBJ1-2
D gene: .
clone size: once
CDR3 length: 14

CDR3 protein: CAIRSLIAGPVNEQFF
CDR3 DNA: TGTGCCATCAGATCCCTAATAGCGGGGCCAGTGAATGAGCAGTTCTTC
V gene: TRBV10-3
J gene: TRBJ2-1
D gene: TRBD2
clone size: .
CDR3 length: 16